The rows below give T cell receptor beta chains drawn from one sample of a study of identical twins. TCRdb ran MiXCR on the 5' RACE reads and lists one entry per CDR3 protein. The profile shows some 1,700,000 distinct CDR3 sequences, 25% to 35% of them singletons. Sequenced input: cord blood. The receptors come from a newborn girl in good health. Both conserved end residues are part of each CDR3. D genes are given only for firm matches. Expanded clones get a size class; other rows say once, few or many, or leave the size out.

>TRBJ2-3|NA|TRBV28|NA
TGTGCCAGCAATTCTGGGGGACACACAGATACGCAGTATTTT
CASNSGGHTDTQYF
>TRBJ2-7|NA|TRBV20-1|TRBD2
TGCAGTGCTAGTGGCGGCGGGGGGGCTAGGTCCTACGAGCAGTACTTC
CSASGGGGARSYEQYF
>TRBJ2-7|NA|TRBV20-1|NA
TGCAGTGCTAGGGCGGGGGCCACCTACAATGAGCAGTACTTC
CSARAGATYNEQYF
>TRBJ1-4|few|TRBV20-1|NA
TGCAGTGCTAAGTACAGGAATGAAAAACTGTTTTTT
CSAKYRNEKLFF
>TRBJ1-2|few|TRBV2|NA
TGTGCCAGCAAGGAAAGGGTAACCTTCGACTATGGCTACACCTTC
CASKERVTFDYGYTF
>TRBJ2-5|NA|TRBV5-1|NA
TGCGCCAGCAGCTTGTGGTGGGAGACCCAGTACTTC
CASSLWWETQYF
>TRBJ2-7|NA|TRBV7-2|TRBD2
TGTGCCAGCAGCCCAAGGCGTAGCGGGAGAGACGAGCAGTACTTC
CASSPRRSGRDEQYF
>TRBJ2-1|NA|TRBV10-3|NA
TGTGCCATCAGTCGGATCGGGGGGCGGAATGAGCAGTTCTTC
CAISRIGGRNEQFF
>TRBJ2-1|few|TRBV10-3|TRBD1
TGTGCCATCAGTGGACAGGGGGAGACCTCCTACAATGAGCAGTTCTTC
CAISGQGETSYNEQFF
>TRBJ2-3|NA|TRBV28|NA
TGTGCCGGCAGTTTATGGGTCGAGACAGATACGCAGTATTTT
CAGSLWVETDTQYF
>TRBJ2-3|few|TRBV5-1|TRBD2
TGCGCCAGCAGCCCCGGGACTAGCGGGCTTGATTTTACGCAGTATTTT
CASSPGTSGLDFTQYF
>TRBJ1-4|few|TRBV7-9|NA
TGTGCCAGCAGCCGACAGATTCCCTCGGCTAATGAAAAACTGTTTTTT
CASSRQIPSANEKLFF
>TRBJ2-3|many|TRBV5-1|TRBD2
TGCGCCAGCAGCTTGGCTACTAGCGGGGCAATCACAGATACGCAGTATTTT
CASSLATSGAITDTQYF
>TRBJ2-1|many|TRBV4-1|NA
TGCGCCAGCAGGGTCCAGGGGGGCAATGAGCAGTTCTTC
CASRVQGGNEQFF
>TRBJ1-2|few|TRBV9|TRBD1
TGTGCCAGCAGCGTAGTAGGGGGCGGGGGCTACACCTTC
CASSVVGGGGYTF
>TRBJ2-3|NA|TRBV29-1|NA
TGCAGCGTTGGGGGGGCGCAGTTCGCAGATACGCAGTATTTT
CSVGGAQFADTQYF
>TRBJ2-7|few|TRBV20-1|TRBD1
TGCAGTGCTAGAGATAGGGGACAGGGGGGCTACGAGCAGTACTTC
CSARDRGQGGYEQYF
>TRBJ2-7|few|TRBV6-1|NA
TGTGCCAGCAGTGAATCCCACTACGAGCAGTACTTC
CASSESHYEQYF
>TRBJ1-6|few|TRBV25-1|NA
TGTGCCAGCAGTGACATTTATAATTCACCCCTCCACTTT
CASSDIYNSPLHF
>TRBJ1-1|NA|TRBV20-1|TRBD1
TGCAGTAAGCGAACAGGGGGCAAAGGTGAAGCTTTCTTT
CSKRTGGKGEAFF
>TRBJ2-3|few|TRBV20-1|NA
TGCAGTGCTAGCGCCCGAGGATCCCCTAGCACAGATACGCAGTATTTT
CSASARGSPSTDTQYF
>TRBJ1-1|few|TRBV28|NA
TGTGCCAGCAGTTTACGGTCGGTTATGAACACTGAAGCTTTCTTT
CASSLRSVMNTEAFF
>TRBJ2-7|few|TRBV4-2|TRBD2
TGTGCCAGCAGCCGCGCCGGGACTAGCGAGACCTACGAGCAGTACTTC
CASSRAGTSETYEQYF